The present entry profiles one T cell receptor (beta chain) with its context. Its antigen is not identified. The treatment was: 15 Gy SBRT to primary tumor, nephrectomy 4 weeks later. Nephrectomy followed 15 Gy stereotactic body radiation by 4 weeks. The tumor was a clear cell renal cell carcinoma. The sample comes from a study of radiation and T cells in renal cell carcinoma. Trimming pared 0 bases from V and 2 bases from J, leaving 14 bases between. Germline lookup yields CDR1 SGHVS and CDR2 FQNEAQ. CDR3 length: 16 amino acids. Only in-frame clones appear in the TCRdb table, and some are missing; sequencing was by immunoSEQ multiplex PCR. The data hold 10,000 to 15,000 clones, with around 35% observed a single time. Study-wide findings and caveats: Sampling covered only around 1 g of each tumor. Compared with controls, irradiated tumors showed greater TCR clonality.

This rearrangement joins TRBV7-8 to TRBJ2-7; D call uncertain. This clonotype was obtained from a man between 60 and 70 years old with renal cell carcinoma. The sequences come from tumor tissue, collected from a patient whose treatment included radiotherapy and nephrectomy. The CDR3 is CASSLADGFSTYEQYV. CDR3 nucleotide sequence: TGTGCCAGCAGCTTAGCGGACGGGTTCTCTACCTACGAGCAGTACGTC.